Listed here are 19 T cell receptor beta chains from one sample, sequenced in a study of blood T cell repertoires in COVID-19. Produced via immunoSEQ multiplex PCR; TCRdb's table is partial and in-frame only. In the table there are 150,000 to 200,000 clones, approximately 93% of which are singletons. The sequencing sample was made of peripheral blood. The receptors were sampled from a woman aged 55-70 years with COVID-19, enrolled during active disease.

The V call is TRBV6-5, the J call TRBJ1-5; D might be TRBD1 (5 bases). Trimming cost V 4 bases and J 7 bases, with 17 bases left between them. CDR1 and CDR2 (germline): MNHEY, SVGAGI. The CDR3 is 15 amino acids. As DNA, the CDR3 is TGTGCCAGCAGTTCCCTCCAACTTGACAGCCAGCCCCAGCATTTT. This codes for CASSSLQLDSQPQHF.

The CDR3 sequence: CASSLAGGLGSPLHF. CDR3 nucleotides: TGTGCCAGCAGTTTAGCAGGGGGTCTCGGATCACCCCTCCACTTT. The chain carries TRBV27 and TRBJ1-6; TRBD1 matches at 7 bases. CDR3 length: 15 amino acids. Unmatched junction bases numbered 8, after V lost 2 bases and J lost 10 bases. CDR1 MNHEY and CDR2 SMNVEV come from the germline V gene (reference sequence).

As DNA, the CDR3 is TGTGCCAGCAGTCGGGATTTGACTGAAGCTTTCTTT. This codes for CASSRDLTEAFF. The J gene is TRBJ1-1, the V gene TRBV6-2 or TRBV6-3; D remains ambiguous. The CDR3 sequence is 12 residues long. The germline V gene encodes CDR1 MNHEY and CDR2 SVGEGT. Trimming shortened V by 5 bases and J by 5 bases, and 9 bases separated the two germline ends.

This chain links TRBV14 with TRBJ1-4; D is uncertain. Looked up from germline, CDR1 is SGHDN and CDR2 is FVKESK. The CDR3 is 15 amino acids. V shed 3 bases and J shed 7 bases, with 15 bases lying between them. The CDR3 spells CASSHRMGVGEKLFF. CDR3 sequence (DNA): TGTGCCAGCAGCCATAGGATGGGAGTAGGTGAAAAACTGTTTTTT.

The chain is built from TRBV5-4 and TRBJ1-6; D may be TRBD1 (5 bases). This CDR3 is built from 15 residues. CDR1 SGHNT and CDR2 YYREEE come from the germline V gene (reference sequence). The V and J ends lost 2 bases and 4 bases respectively, with 10 bases between them. CDR3 residues: CASSFYGGYNSPLHF. In nucleotides, the CDR3 is TGTGCCAGCAGCTTTTACGGGGGGTATAATTCACCCCTCCACTTT.

The chain joins TRBV19 to TRBJ2-1, with D possibly matching TRBD2 (6 bases). Trimming pared 7 bases from V and 7 bases from J, leaving 14 bases between. Germline-derived CDR1 and CDR2 are LNHDA and SQIVND (reference sequence). The CDR3 loop spans 13 amino acids. This CDR3 reads CASKLRGTNEQFF. The CDR3, as DNA: TGTGCCAGTAAGTTGCGGGGTACGAATGAGCAGTTCTTC.

The V call is TRBV7-9, the J call TRBJ1-3; TRBD1 matches at 10 bases. J lost 0 bases, V lost 2 bases, and 4 bases had no gene match. The germline V gene encodes CDR1 SEHNR and CDR2 FQNEAQ (reference sequence). The CDR3 is 17 residues long. This chain's CDR3 is CASSLKGTGVSGNTIYF. The CDR3 DNA sequence: TGTGCCAGCAGCTTAAAAGGGACAGGGGTCTCTGGAAACACCATATATTTT.

This clone has more than one count but fewer than ten. CDR3 bases: TGTGCCAGCAGCCAAAGCGAGGAAAATTCACCCCTCCACTTT. It is translated as CASSQSEENSPLHF. The chain carries TRBV4-2 and TRBJ1-6; D uncertain. CDR1 and CDR2 (germline): LGHNA, YNFKEQ. CDR3 length equals 14 residues. V was trimmed by 2 bases and J by 7 bases, leaving 9 bases between them.

V usage is TRBV3-1 (or the pseudogene TRBV3-2) and J usage is TRBJ2-1; no definite D call. The CDR3 consists of 15 residues. Deletions cut 6 bases from V and 2 bases from J, with 14 bases between. CDR1 is LGHDT and CDR2 is YNNKEL in the germline V gene (reference sequence). CDR3 sequence reads: CASSPNTAPYNEQFF. The DNA for the CDR3 is TGTGCCAGCAGTCCTAACACAGCTCCCTACAATGAGCAGTTCTTC.

This clone was observed a single time. The V call is TRBV30, the J call TRBJ1-1; D perhaps matches TRBD1 (6 bases). The CDR3 has 15 residues. V was shortened by 4 bases and J by 1 base, with 16 bases between the two germline ends. Per germline, CDR1 GTSNPN and CDR2 SVGIG (reference sequence). The CDR3 is CAWIPWGGGNTEAFF. In nucleotides, the CDR3 is TGTGCCTGGATACCTTGGGGGGGCGGGAACACTGAAGCTTTCTTT.

The chain employs TRBV7-2 and TRBJ1-1; a possible D gene is TRBD1 (5 bases). CDR1 SGHTA and CDR2 FQGNSA come from the germline V gene. The V end was cut by 2 bases, the J end by 1 base, with 14 bases between. The length of the CDR3 is 16 residues. CDR3 DNA sequence: TGTGCCAGCAGCTTAATGGTGGGGCTACCGAACACTGAAGCTTTCTTT. Translating gives CASSLMVGLPNTEAFF.

This chain uses TRBV7-9 with TRBJ2-3, with 10 nucleotides matching TRBD2. Germline-derived CDR1 and CDR2 are SEHNR and FQNEAQ (reference sequence). The CDR3 is 16 residues long. V dropped 1 base and J dropped 2; count of bases not matched to a gene: 3. The CDR3 bases are TGTGCCAGCAGCTTAGTCCTAGCGGGGGCCACAGATACGCAGTATTTT. It yields the protein CASSLVLAGATDTQYF.

The V call is TRBV18, the J call TRBJ1-5, with 7 bases matching TRBD1. V lost 3 bases, J lost 6 bases, and 5 bases stayed unmatched. The CDR3 runs to 14 residues. Germline values: CDR1 KGHSH, CDR2 LQKENI. Here the CDR3 reads CASSPVDRSQPQHF. In nucleotides, the CDR3 is TGTGCCAGCTCACCCGTGGACAGGTCTCAGCCCCAGCATTTT. Full variable domain (remainder filled in from reference TRBV18 and TRBJ1-5): NAGVMQNPRHLVRRRGQEARLRCSPMKGHSHVYWYRQLPEEGLKFMVYLQKENIIDESGMPKERFSAEFPKEGPSILRIQQVVRGDSAAYFCASSPVDRSQPQHFGDGTRLSIL.

This chain links TRBV5-4 with TRBJ1-1; tentative D call: TRBD1 (5 bases). The V gene's germline CDR1 is SGHNT and CDR2 YYREEE (reference sequence). CDR3 size: 13 residues. V lost 2 bases, J lost 1 base, and 6 bases lay in between. DNA for the CDR3: TGTGCCAGCAGCTTTGACAGGAACACTGAAGCTTTCTTT. It is translated as CASSFDRNTEAFF.

The V gene is TRBV15, the J gene TRBJ1-5; 7 bases are a match to TRBD1. The J segment lost 4 bases and the V segment lost 0 bases, leaving 0 bases of the junction unmatched. Germline V gives CDR1 LNHNV, CDR2 YYDKDF (reference sequence). The CDR3 runs 14 residues. CDR3 sequence: CATSREQGNQPQHF. CDR3 sequence (DNA): TGTGCCACCAGCAGAGAACAGGGGAATCAGCCCCAGCATTTT.

This sequence joins TRBV20-1 and TRBJ1-2, with a tentative D call TRBD1 (6 bases). CDR1 and CDR2 (germline): DFQATT, SNEGSKA (reference sequence). The V end lost 7 bases, the J end lost 8 bases, and 11 bases lay between the germline ends. The CDR3 has 10 amino acids. This CDR3 reads CSGDTGGYTF. CDR3 in DNA: TGCAGTGGGGACACGGGCGGCTACACCTTC.

A single count supports this clone. The chain is built from TRBV7-2 and TRBJ1-3; D remains unclear. The CDR3 covers 13 residues. The germline CDR1 and CDR2 sequences are SGHTA and FQGNSA. V lost 5 bases to trimming and J lost 7 bases, with 12 bases between them. The CDR3 loop is CASSPRFGNTIYF. In nucleotides, the CDR3 is TGTGCCAGCAGCCCCCGGTTCGGGAACACCATATATTTT.

The rearrangement uses TRBV6-2 or TRBV6-3 and TRBJ2-2, with TRBD2 identical over 8 bases. This CDR3 is 16 amino acids long. Germline CDR1 is MNHEY and CDR2 is SVGEGT. The junction had 4 bases not matched to a gene; V was cut back by 0 bases and J by 4 bases. In DNA, the CDR3 is TGTGCCAGCAGTTACTCCGGACTAGCTGGCACCGGGGAGCTGTTTTTT. Protein: CASSYSGLAGTGELFF.

J is TRBJ1-4 and V is TRBV7-9, with 9 bases aligning to TRBD1. The V and J ends lost 8 bases and 7 bases, in that order; junction bases with no gene match: 5. The germline V gene encodes CDR1 SEHNR and CDR2 FQNEAQ (reference sequence). This CDR3 has 13 amino acids. Here the CDR3 reads CASGGTGSEKLFF. In DNA, the CDR3 is TGTGCCAGCGGGGGGACAGGGAGTGAAAAACTGTTTTTT.